This TCR beta chain was found in a study of cytomegalovirus exposure and HLA in healthy donors. Study conclusions and caveats: A list of roughly 160 TCR beta chains associated with cytomegalovirus was given.

Per germline, CDR1 SQVTM and CDR2 ANQGSEA. The CDR3 length is 14 residues. V lost 0 bases to trimming and J lost 6 bases, with 14 bases between them. A note on this clone: Antigen: not known.

These donors, healthy bone marrow donors, were studied. The PCR had 60 Vbeta and 13 Jbeta primers. In the original workflow: In a later analysis, of tens of millions of unique beta chains, 9 million to 11 million appeared in at least two donors. Generated by immunoSEQ multiplex PCR, the TCRdb table keeps only in-frame clones and is missing some. V and J calls and clone size are those listed in that table; D and trimming were worked out from the DNA. This repertoire shows approximately 220,000 clones, about three quarters found once; its top ten account for about 2%. The sequence came from a male donor in good health and CMV-seronegative. The material sequenced was PBMCs. The chain uses TRBV29-1 and TRBJ1-2; D is unresolved. In nucleotides, the CDR3 is TGCAGCGTTGAAGATCGGGTGGTTCCGGATGGCTACACCTTC. Amino acid sequence: CSVEDRVVPDGYTF. Based on the CDR3 plus reference TRBV29-1 and TRBJ1-2, the full variable domain is SAVISQKPSRDICQRGTSLTIQCQVDSQVTMMFWYRQQPGQSLTLIATANQGSEATYESGFVIDKFPISRPNLTFSTLTVSNMSPEDSSIYLCSVEDRVVPDGYTFGSGTRLTVV.